This T cell receptor beta chain appears in the sequencing data of a study of blood T cell repertoires in COVID-19. At the level of the study: PBMCs, B-cell-depleted T cells, or T cells were the source of the cDNA or gDNA that made up the material.

The V gene lost 1 base and the J gene lost 6 bases, with 13 bases spanning the gap. Germline loops: CDR1 SNHLY, CDR2 FYNNEI. The CDR3 runs to 15 residues. TCRdb's table, derived via immunoSEQ multiplex PCR, lists solely in-frame clones and lacks some. This sample has around 23,000 clones, with 72% found just once. This TCR came from a woman of 80 years or more with acute or convalescent COVID-19. V and J are TRBV2 and TRBJ2-1; a possible D gene is TRBD2 (7 bases). The sequenced sample was peripheral blood. CDR3 sequence reads: CASSEVAGAPNEQFF. The CDR3 nucleotides are TGTGCCAGCAGTGAAGTGGCGGGGGCCCCCAATGAGCAGTTCTTC. The full variable domain, with the rest looked up from reference TRBV2 and TRBJ2-1, is EPEVTQTPSHQVTQMGQEVILRCVPISNHLYFYWYRQILGQKVEFLVSFYNNEISEKSEIFDDQFSVERPDGSNFTLKIRSTKLEDSAMYFCASSEVAGAPNEQFFGPGTRLTVL.